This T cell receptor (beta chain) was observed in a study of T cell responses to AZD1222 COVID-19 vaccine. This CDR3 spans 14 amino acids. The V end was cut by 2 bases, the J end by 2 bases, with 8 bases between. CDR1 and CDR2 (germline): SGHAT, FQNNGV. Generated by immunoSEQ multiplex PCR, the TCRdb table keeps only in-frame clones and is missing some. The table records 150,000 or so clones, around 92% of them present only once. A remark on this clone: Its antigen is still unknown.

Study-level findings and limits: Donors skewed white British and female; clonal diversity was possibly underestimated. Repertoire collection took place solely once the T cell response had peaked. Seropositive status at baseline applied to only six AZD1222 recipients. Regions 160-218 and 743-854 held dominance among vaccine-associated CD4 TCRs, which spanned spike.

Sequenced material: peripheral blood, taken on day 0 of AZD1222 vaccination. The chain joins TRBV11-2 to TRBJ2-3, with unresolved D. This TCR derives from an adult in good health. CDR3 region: CASSLTGDTDTQYF. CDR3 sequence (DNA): TGTGCCAGCAGCTTAACTGGGGACACAGATACGCAGTATTTT. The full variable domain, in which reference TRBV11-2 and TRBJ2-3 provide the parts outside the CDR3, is EAGVAQSPRYKIIEKRQSVAFWCNPISGHATLYWYQQILGQGPKLLIQFQNNGVVDDSQLPKDRFSAERLKGVDSTLKIQPAKLEDSAVYLCASSLTGDTDTQYFGPGTRLTVL.